A single sample gave rise to the 2 T cell receptor beta chains below, sequenced in a study of a mutant IDH1 vaccine in newly diagnosed glioma. These receptors have no identified antigens. Time point described: week 5, during vaccination. Each vaccine dose was 300 ug of mutant IDH1 20-mer peptide, with topical imiquimod. Here immunoSEQ multiplex PCR was the method, and the copy in TCRdb shows in-frame clones only, minus some. Of tens of thousands of clones in the sample, about 87% are singletons; the top ten hold roughly 5%. The material was PBMCs, obtained from a glioma patient whose treatment included an IDH1 peptide vaccine. Receptors were obtained from a woman between 35 and 50 years old with glioma.

Details on this clone: The same CDR3 can be traced to other DNA sequences in this sample. This sequence joins TRBV20-1 and TRBJ2-7; unclear D gene. Per germline, CDR1 DFQATT and CDR2 SNEGSKA (reference sequence). V was trimmed by 1 base and J by 7 bases, leaving 5 bases between them. The CDR3 has 10 amino acids. The CDR3 region is CSARVGEQYF. CDR3 DNA: TGCAGTGCTAGAGTTGGAGAGCAGTACTTC.

This chain joins TRBV15 and TRBJ2-5, with D perhaps matching TRBD1 (5 bases). With 0 bases removed from V and 7 bases from J, the gap between germline ends came to 6 bases. The CDR3 runs 12 residues. Germline CDR1 reads LNHNV; CDR2 reads YYDKDF (reference sequence). CDR3 in DNA: TGTGCCACCAGCAGAGATAGGGGGACCCAGTACTTC. This encodes CATSRDRGTQYF. The variable domain in full, completed from reference TRBV15 and TRBJ2-5, reads DAMVIQNPRYQVTQFGKPVTLSCSQTLNHNVMYWYQQKSSQAPKLLFHYYDKDFNNEADTPDNFQSRRPNTSFCFLDIRSPGLGDTAMYLCATSRDRGTQYFGPGTRLLVL.